This T cell receptor beta chain emerged from a study of cytomegalovirus exposure and HLA in healthy donors. Trimming stripped 5 bases from V and 4 bases from J, with 12 bases between. Germline loops: CDR1 SEHNR, CDR2 FQNEAQ (reference sequence). The CDR3 sequence is 13 residues long. The PCR employed 60 Vbeta primers together with 13 Jbeta primers. TCRdb keeps only in-frame clones here, not all; method: immunoSEQ multiplex PCR. The sample has about 140,000 clones, 88% seen once. The chain combines TRBV7-9 with TRBJ2-7, with a weak D call TRBD1 (5 bases). This clonotype was sampled from a woman aged 40-49 years in good health and CMV-seronegative. Material for sequencing was PBMCs. The CDR3 reads CASSLGAPYEQYF. The DNA of the CDR3 is TGTGCCAGCAGCCTAGGGGCACCTTACGAGCAGTACTTC.